The subject of this entry is one TCR beta chain. Antigen specificity is unknown. The data were taken from a study of T-cell reconstitution after alpha-beta-depleted transplantation in children. Findings and caveats of the study: Roughly two months post-transplant, alpha-beta T cells reportedly originated from several hundred graft clones that had expanded. Elevated TCRbeta diversity at day 60 was traced, in some patients, to surviving recipient T cells and thymic progenitors.

The V gene lost 6 bases and the J gene lost 6 bases, with 11 bases spanning the gap. Germline V gene sequence: CDR1 MNHNY, CDR2 SVGAGI (reference sequence). CDR3 length equals 12 residues. Unique molecular identifiers were incorporated into the prepared TCRbeta library. From the PCR reads, TCRdb called clonotypes with MiXCR, one entry per CDR3 protein. The repertoire has about 980,000 distinct CDR3 sequences, about 31% of them found once; the top ten carry over 25%. This chain uses TRBV6-6 with TRBJ1-1, with TRBD1 as a possible D gene (5 bases). The TCR sequence derives from a boy under two years old who had a stem cell transplant for SCID, so the T cells may come from the graft donor. The material was PBMCs, mostly from graft donor cells, obtained 360 days after TCRalphabeta/CD19-depleted stem cell transplant. The CDR3 loop is CASRTVGAEAFF. CDR3 bases: TGTGCCAGCAGGACAGTTGGCGCTGAAGCTTTCTTT.